A selection of T cell receptor beta chains follows, all from one sample in a study of response to subunit inactivated influenza vaccine. TCRdb ran MiXCR on the RT-PCR reads and lists one entry per CDR3 protein. This sample has approximately 520,000 distinct CDR3 sequences, with about 15% found just once. The input for sequencing was CD4+ T cells sorted from PBMCs, taken about 23 months after vaccination. The source is a man aged 50 to 69 who received an inactivated influenza vaccine. Both conserved end residues are part of each CDR3. A D gene is named only where the DNA matches it firmly. A clone size is listed for some rows: how often the clone was seen (once, few, many), or a class if it is expanded.

J gene	clone size	D gene	V gene	CDR3 DNA	CDR3 protein
TRBJ2-1	NA	TRBD2	TRBV15	TGTGCCACCAGCAGGCTAGCGGGAGGGCCCAATGAGCAGTTCTTC	CATSRLAGGPNEQFF
TRBJ1-4	few	NA	TRBV7-9	TGTGCCAGCAGCTTGGGGACCCTCGAAAGGGAAAAACTGTTTTTT	CASSLGTLEREKLFF
TRBJ2-6	NA	NA	TRBV6-2/TRBV6-3	TGTGCCAGCAGTCCAGGACACGGACGCTCTGGGGCCAACGTCCTGACTTTC	CASSPGHGRSGANVLTF
TRBJ1-2	NA	TRBD1	TRBV20-1	TGCAGTGCTAGCCGGACAGGCTTTACTAACTATGGCTACACCTTC	CSASRTGFTNYGYTF
TRBJ1-1	few	NA	TRBV29-1	TGCAGCGTTGAAGTGTCACGGGGGGCTCGGAACACTGAAGCTTTCTTT	CSVEVSRGARNTEAFF
TRBJ2-3	NA	NA	TRBV4-2	TGTGCCAGCAGCCGGGGAGAGAGTCTTAGCACAGATACGCAGTATTTT	CASSRGESLSTDTQYF
TRBJ2-2	NA	NA	TRBV4-3	TGCGCCAGCAGCCAAGATCTAGGGGGAGGAAACACCGGGGAGCTGTTTTTT	CASSQDLGGGNTGELFF
TRBJ1-5	few	NA	TRBV7-8	TGTGCCAGCAACATAGAGGGAGACAATCAGCCCCAGCATTTT	CASNIEGDNQPQHF
TRBJ2-3	many	NA	TRBV12-3/TRBV12-4	TGTGCCAGCATTTTCCAGGGGGGCTTGATCACAGATACGCAGTATTTT	CASIFQGGLITDTQYF
TRBJ2-4	once	NA	TRBV4-3	TGCGCCAGCAGCCAAGATCGGGGGGCGGTGTCAGCAAAAAACATTCAGTACTTC	CASSQDRGAVSAKNIQYF
TRBJ2-7	once	TRBD2	TRBV2	TGTGCCAGCAGTGACGCGACTAGCGGGGCCTACGAGCAGTACTTC	CASSDATSGAYEQYF
TRBJ2-2	NA	NA	TRBV3-1	TGTGCCAGCAGCGCGGGGATTAACACCGGGGAGCTGTTTTTT	CASSAGINTGELFF
TRBJ2-7	NA	NA	TRBV7-2	TGTGCCAGCAGCCACGTGGGGGGCAGAAACGAGCAGTACTTC	CASSHVGGRNEQYF
TRBJ2-3	NA	NA	TRBV7-3	TGTGCCAGCAGGTACCCGGGCCTGAGGCCAGATACGCAGTATTTT	CASRYPGLRPDTQYF
TRBJ2-1	NA	TRBD2	TRBV6-2/TRBV6-3	TGTGCCAGCAGCCGCCCGACTAGCGGGAGATCCAATGAGCAGTTCTTC	CASSRPTSGRSNEQFF
TRBJ2-5	NA	NA	TRBV7-2	TGTGCCAGCAGCCTGAATCGACTCCAAGAGACCCAGTACTTC	CASSLNRLQETQYF
TRBJ2-5	NA	TRBD2	TRBV20-1	TGCAGTGCTAGCCCTAGCGGGTACCAAGAGACCCAGTACTTC	CSASPSGYQETQYF
TRBJ2-6	NA	NA	TRBV5-1	TGCGCCAGCAGCATACAGTCTGGGGCCAACGTCCTGACTTTC	CASSIQSGANVLTF
TRBJ2-5	few	NA	TRBV6-6	TGTGCCAGGGGCGCAAGGGACGAGACCCAGTACTTC	CARGARDETQYF
TRBJ2-1	few	TRBD2	TRBV20-1	TGCAGTGCCGACGGGAGGGCCCTCGGAAATGAGCAGTTCTTC	CSADGRALGNEQFF
TRBJ2-5	few	NA	TRBV4-2	TGTGCCAGCACCGGGAGCGGCCAAGAGACCCAGTACTTC	CASTGSGQETQYF
TRBJ2-1	NA	NA	TRBV6-1	TGTGCCAGCAGTGGGGCCGCAGGGCGGATAAGCTCCTACAATGAGCAGTTCTTC	CASSGAAGRISSYNEQFF
TRBJ2-5	NA	NA	TRBV18	TGTGCCAGCTCACCTAATTCTAACCAGGGGGAGACCCAGTACTTC	CASSPNSNQGETQYF
TRBJ2-3	few	NA	TRBV5-5	TGTGCCAGCAGCTTGGGGACACAAGGACTTACGACAGATACGCAGTATTTT	CASSLGTQGLTTDTQYF
TRBJ2-7	NA	NA	TRBV12-3/TRBV12-4	TGTGCCAGCAGTGTAGGGGGGGACTCCCGGGACGAGCAGTACTTC	CASSVGGDSRDEQYF
TRBJ2-3	NA	NA	TRBV11-2	TGTGCCAGCAGCTTTTTCCGGCCAGATACGCAGTATTTT	CASSFFRPDTQYF
TRBJ2-3	few	NA	TRBV6-5	TGTGCCAGCAGTTACCCTAAAAACAGGGGAGGAGGAAATAAAGAGTATTTT	CASSYPKNRGGGNKEYF
TRBJ2-5	few	TRBD2	TRBV20-1	TGCAGTGCAACGGGACTAGCGGGGAAAGAGACCCAGTACTTC	CSATGLAGKETQYF
TRBJ1-2	few	NA	TRBV5-1	TGCGCCAGCAGCTTTTCGGGCGGGGGAGGCGATGGCTACACCTTC	CASSFSGGGGDGYTF
TRBJ1-3	few	NA	TRBV9	TGTGCCAGCAGCGCCGAGGGGCGAAACACCATATATTTT	CASSAEGRNTIYF
TRBJ2-3	NA	TRBD2	TRBV20-1	TGCAGTGCTCCTCCTACTAGCGGATACTCAGATACGCAGTATTTT	CSAPPTSGYSDTQYF
TRBJ2-7	NA	NA	TRBV12-3/TRBV12-4	TGTGCCAGCAGTCCGCTCCGGGACACTCTCTACGAGCAGTACTTC	CASSPLRDTLYEQYF
TRBJ2-1	NA	NA	TRBV28	TGTGCCAGCAGACCGAGCGGCCCCTACAATGAGCAGTTCTTC	CASRPSGPYNEQFF
TRBJ1-2	few	NA	TRBV4-3	TGCGCCAGCAGCCAAGATAGGGTGGGCTATGGCTACACCTTC	CASSQDRVGYGYTF